A selection of T cell receptor beta chains follows, all from one sample in a study of CD8+ T cells in alopecia areata. Sequencing used immunoSEQ multiplex PCR; TCRdb keeps in-frame clones, though not all of them. The sample has 120,000 or so clones; roughly 61% are singletons. The sequenced sample was CD4+ T cells sorted from blood, obtained at week 0. These receptors originate from a human donor with alopecia areata. The CDR3 runs from the conserved cysteine through the conserved F or W. D genes are given only for firm matches. Expanded clones get a size class; other rows say once, few or many, or leave the size out.

V: TRBV29-1; size: NA; D: NA; J: TRBJ1-1; CDR3: CSVAEVMNTEAFF; DNA: TGCAGCGTGGCCGAGGTAATGAACACTGAAGCTTTCTTT
V: TRBV27; size: NA; D: TRBD1; J: TRBJ2-7; CDR3: CASSFFDRGFHEQYF; DNA: TGTGCCAGCAGTTTCTTTGACAGGGGGTTCCACGAGCAGTACTTC
V: TRBV14; size: few; D: TRBD2; J: TRBJ2-1; CDR3: CASSPFGREDLNEQFF; DNA: TGTGCCAGCAGCCCCTTCGGGCGGGAGGACCTCAATGAGCAGTTCTTC
V: TRBV5-1; size: NA; D: NA; J: TRBJ2-3; CDR3: CASSSRGRYTDTQYF; DNA: TGCGCCAGCAGCTCCCGCGGGCGGTACACAGATACGCAGTATTTT
V: TRBV10-3; size: NA; D: NA; J: TRBJ2-5; CDR3: CAISSTTGGGETQYF; DNA: TGTGCCATCAGCTCTACGACGGGTGGGGGAGAGACCCAGTACTTC
V: TRBV10-3; size: NA; D: NA; J: TRBJ1-1; CDR3: CAISELDSWGGTEAFF; DNA: TGTGCCATCAGTGAATTGGACTCCTGGGGGGGAACTGAAGCTTTCTTT
V: TRBV5-4; size: few; D: TRBD1; J: TRBJ2-5; CDR3: CASSRPFERGQETQYF; DNA: TGTGCCAGCAGTCGCCCGTTCGAAAGGGGGCAGGAGACCCAGTACTTC
V: TRBV5-4; size: NA; D: TRBD2; J: TRBJ2-5; CDR3: CASSEKTSGRETQYF; DNA: TGTGCCAGCAGCGAGAAGACTAGCGGGAGAGAGACCCAGTACTTC
V: TRBV18; size: NA; D: NA; J: TRBJ2-3; CDR3: CASSLSGPPVDTQYF; DNA: TGTGCCAGCTCACTCTCGGGACCCCCCGTGGATACGCAGTATTTT
V: TRBV14; size: NA; D: NA; J: TRBJ1-4; CDR3: CASSQDGTTTNEKLFF; DNA: TGTGCCAGCAGCCAAGACGGGACAACAACTAATGAAAAACTGTTTTTT
V: TRBV6-6; size: NA; D: NA; J: TRBJ1-2; CDR3: CASSLGGGRGYTF; DNA: TGTGCCAGCAGTCTGGGAGGGGGGAGAGGCTACACCTTC
V: TRBV4-3; size: once; D: TRBD1; J: TRBJ2-5; CDR3: CASSQGTGGNLETQYF; DNA: TGCGCCAGCAGCCAGGGGACAGGGGGGAATTTAGAGACCCAGTACTTC
V: TRBV27; size: once; D: TRBD1; J: TRBJ2-7; CDR3: CASSFRIPGQGNYEQYF; DNA: TGTGCCAGCAGTTTCCGTATCCCGGGACAGGGAAACTACGAGCAGTACTTC
V: TRBV9; size: few; D: TRBD2; J: TRBJ2-3; CDR3: CASSVGVAGGTDTQYF; DNA: TGTGCCAGCAGCGTAGGGGTAGCGGGGGGCACAGATACGCAGTATTTT
V: TRBV29-1; size: NA; D: TRBD1; J: TRBJ2-7; CDR3: CSVQRQGCEQYF; DNA: TGCAGCGTTCAGAGACAGGGCTGCGAGCAGTACTTC
V: TRBV4-1; size: NA; D: NA; J: TRBJ1-5; CDR3: CASSPQIQTDLQPQHF; DNA: TGCGCCAGCAGCCCGCAGATCCAGACAGACTTGCAGCCCCAGCATTTT
V: TRBV4-2; size: once; D: NA; J: TRBJ2-1; CDR3: CASSQGPGNGEQFF; DNA: TGTGCCAGCAGCCAAGGTCCAGGTAACGGAGAGCAGTTCTTC
V: TRBV6-6; size: NA; D: NA; J: TRBJ2-5; CDR3: CASSRRAQETQYF; DNA: TGTGCCAGCAGTCGACGTGCGCAAGAGACCCAGTACTTC
V: TRBV7-9; size: NA; D: TRBD2; J: TRBJ2-3; CDR3: CASSGKREGRDTQYF; DNA: TGTGCCAGCAGCGGAAAGCGGGAGGGCCGAGATACGCAGTATTTT
V: TRBV5-1; size: few; D: NA; J: TRBJ2-5; CDR3: CASSVEQGRATQYF; DNA: TGCGCCAGCAGCGTCGAACAGGGAAGGGCGACCCAGTACTTC
V: TRBV5-1; size: NA; D: NA; J: TRBJ2-2; CDR3: CASSPLGAVAGELFF; DNA: TGCGCCAGCAGCCCTTTGGGGGCGGTCGCCGGGGAGCTGTTTTTT
V: TRBV9; size: once; D: NA; J: TRBJ1-2; CDR3: CASSPEKVYYGYTF; DNA: TGTGCCAGCAGCCCCGAGAAGGTATACTATGGCTACACCTTC
V: TRBV2; size: NA; D: NA; J: TRBJ2-2; CDR3: CASSGVDSTGELFF; DNA: TGTGCCAGCAGCGGAGTAGACAGCACCGGGGAGCTGTTTTTT
V: TRBV27; size: NA; D: NA; J: TRBJ2-1; CDR3: CASSLGGGLRSYNEQFF; DNA: TGTGCCAGCAGTTTAGGGGGAGGACTTCGTTCCTACAATGAGCAGTTCTTC
V: TRBV11-2; size: NA; D: NA; J: TRBJ1-1; CDR3: CASRRDNTEAFF; DNA: TGTGCCAGCAGGCGGGATAACACTGAAGCTTTCTTT
V: TRBV19; size: NA; D: TRBD2; J: TRBJ2-7; CDR3: CASSRTSGGSYEQYF; DNA: TGTGCCAGTAGTAGGACTAGCGGGGGATCCTACGAGCAGTACTTC
V: TRBV30; size: NA; D: NA; J: TRBJ1-5; CDR3: CAWSVELFNQPQHF; DNA: TGTGCCTGGAGTGTAGAACTGTTCAATCAGCCCCAGCATTTT
V: TRBV4-3; size: NA; D: TRBD2; J: TRBJ2-3; CDR3: CASSHTGTSGGWADTQYF; DNA: TGCGCCAGCAGCCATACCGGGACTAGCGGGGGTTGGGCAGATACGCAGTATTTT
V: TRBV28; size: few; D: NA; J: TRBJ1-5; CDR3: CASSSPGGAGQPQHF; DNA: TGTGCCAGCAGTTCCCCGGGGGGGGCTGGTCAGCCCCAGCATTTT
V: TRBV28; size: few; D: TRBD1; J: TRBJ2-6; CDR3: CASTPRTGSPGANVLTF; DNA: TGTGCCAGCACCCCTAGGACAGGGAGCCCTGGGGCCAACGTCCTGACTTTC
V: TRBV11-2; size: NA; D: NA; J: TRBJ2-5; CDR3: CASSLNSQTQETQYF; DNA: TGTGCCAGCAGCTTGAATTCACAGACCCAAGAGACCCAGTACTTC
V: TRBV15; size: NA; D: NA; J: TRBJ2-7; CDR3: CATSRQIPYEQYF; DNA: TGTGCCACCAGCAGGCAGATACCCTACGAGCAGTACTTC
V: TRBV6-5; size: NA; D: TRBD1; J: TRBJ2-7; CDR3: CASSYLGQDYEQYF; DNA: TGTGCCAGCAGTTACTTGGGACAGGACTACGAGCAGTACTTC
V: TRBV28; size: NA; D: NA; J: TRBJ2-5; CDR3: CASSAYRDSRGETQYF; DNA: TGTGCCAGCAGTGCCTACCGGGACTCCCGCGGAGAGACCCAGTACTTC
V: TRBV6-5; size: few; D: NA; J: TRBJ2-3; CDR3: CASTSRPWDTQYF; DNA: TGTGCCAGCACTTCCCGACCTTGGGATACGCAGTATTTT
V: TRBV28; size: few; D: NA; J: TRBJ2-3; CDR3: CASTSTEDTQYF; DNA: TGTGCCAGCACCAGTACTGAGGACACGCAGTATTTT
V: TRBV5-7; size: NA; D: NA; J: TRBJ1-1; CDR3: CASHKGASMNTEAFF; DNA: TGTGCCAGCCATAAGGGCGCTAGTATGAACACTGAAGCTTTCTTT